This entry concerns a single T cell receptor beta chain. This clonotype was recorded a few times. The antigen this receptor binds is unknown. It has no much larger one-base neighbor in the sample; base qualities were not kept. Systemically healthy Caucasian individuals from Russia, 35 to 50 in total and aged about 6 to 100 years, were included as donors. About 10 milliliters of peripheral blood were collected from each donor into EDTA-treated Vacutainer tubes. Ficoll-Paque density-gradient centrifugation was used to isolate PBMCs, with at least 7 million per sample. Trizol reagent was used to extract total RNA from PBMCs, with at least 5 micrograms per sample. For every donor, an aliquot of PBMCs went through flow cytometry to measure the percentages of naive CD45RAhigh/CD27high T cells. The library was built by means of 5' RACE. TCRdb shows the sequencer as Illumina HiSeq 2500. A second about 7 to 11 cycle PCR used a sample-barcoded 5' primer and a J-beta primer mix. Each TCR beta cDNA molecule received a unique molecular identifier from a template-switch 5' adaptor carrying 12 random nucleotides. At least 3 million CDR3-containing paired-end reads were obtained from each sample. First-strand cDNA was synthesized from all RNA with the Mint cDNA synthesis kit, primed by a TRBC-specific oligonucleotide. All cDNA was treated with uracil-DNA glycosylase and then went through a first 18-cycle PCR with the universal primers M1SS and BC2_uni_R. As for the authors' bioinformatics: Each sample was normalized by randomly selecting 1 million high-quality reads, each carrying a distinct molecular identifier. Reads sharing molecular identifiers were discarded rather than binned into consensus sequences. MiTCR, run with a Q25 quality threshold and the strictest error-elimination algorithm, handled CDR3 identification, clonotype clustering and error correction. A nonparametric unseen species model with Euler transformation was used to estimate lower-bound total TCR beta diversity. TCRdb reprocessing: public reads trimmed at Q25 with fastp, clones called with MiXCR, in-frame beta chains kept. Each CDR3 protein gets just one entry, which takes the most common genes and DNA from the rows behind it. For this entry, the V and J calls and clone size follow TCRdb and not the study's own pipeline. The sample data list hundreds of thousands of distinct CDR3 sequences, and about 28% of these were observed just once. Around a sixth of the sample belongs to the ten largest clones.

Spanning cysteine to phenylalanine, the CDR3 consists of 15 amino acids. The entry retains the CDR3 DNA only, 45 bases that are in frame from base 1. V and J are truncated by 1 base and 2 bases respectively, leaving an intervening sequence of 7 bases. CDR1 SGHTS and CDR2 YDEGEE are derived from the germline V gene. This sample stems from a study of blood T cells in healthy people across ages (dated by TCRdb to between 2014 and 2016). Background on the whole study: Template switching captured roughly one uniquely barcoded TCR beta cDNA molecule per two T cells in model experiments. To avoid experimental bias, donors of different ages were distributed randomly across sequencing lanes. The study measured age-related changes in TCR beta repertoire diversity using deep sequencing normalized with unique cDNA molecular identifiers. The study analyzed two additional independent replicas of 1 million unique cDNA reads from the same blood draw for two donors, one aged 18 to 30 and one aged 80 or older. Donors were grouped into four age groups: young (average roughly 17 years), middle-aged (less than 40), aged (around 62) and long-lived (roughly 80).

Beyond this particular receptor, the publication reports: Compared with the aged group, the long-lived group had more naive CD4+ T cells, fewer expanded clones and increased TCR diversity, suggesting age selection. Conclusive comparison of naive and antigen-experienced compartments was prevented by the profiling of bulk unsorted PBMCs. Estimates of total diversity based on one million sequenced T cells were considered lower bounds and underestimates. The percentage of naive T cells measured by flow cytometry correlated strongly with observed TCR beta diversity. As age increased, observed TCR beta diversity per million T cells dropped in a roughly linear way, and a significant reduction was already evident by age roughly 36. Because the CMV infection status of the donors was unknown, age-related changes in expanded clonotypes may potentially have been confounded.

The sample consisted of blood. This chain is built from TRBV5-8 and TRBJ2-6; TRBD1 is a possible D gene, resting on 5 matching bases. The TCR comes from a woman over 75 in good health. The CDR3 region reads CASSLKQAGANVLTF. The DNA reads TGTGCCAGCAGCTTGAAACAGGCTGGGGCCAACGTCCTGACTTTC. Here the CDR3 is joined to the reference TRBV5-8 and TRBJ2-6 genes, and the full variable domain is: EAGVTQSPTHLIKTRGQQATLRCSPISGHTSVYWYQQALGLGLQFLLWYDEGEERNRGNFPPRFSGRQFPNYSSELNVNALELEDSALYLCASSLKQAGANVLTFGAGSRLTVL.